This T cell receptor (beta chain) was sequenced during a study of T cell changes during pregnancy in multiple sclerosis. Profiled with immunoSEQ multiplex PCR; TCRdb holds only in-frame clones, not every one. The sample has around 96,000 clones, about 94% seen once. Sequenced material: peripheral blood, taken after pregnancy. The clonotype comes from a female donor in good health, enrolled as a control in a pregnancy study.

CDR3 residues: CAEGTNQETQYF. The DNA of the CDR3 is TGTGCAGAGGGGACTAACCAAGAGACCCAGTACTTC. The chain links TRBV5-4 to TRBJ2-5; 7 bases fit TRBD2. Germline values: CDR1 SGHNT, CDR2 YYREEE (reference sequence). The CDR3 covers 12 residues.